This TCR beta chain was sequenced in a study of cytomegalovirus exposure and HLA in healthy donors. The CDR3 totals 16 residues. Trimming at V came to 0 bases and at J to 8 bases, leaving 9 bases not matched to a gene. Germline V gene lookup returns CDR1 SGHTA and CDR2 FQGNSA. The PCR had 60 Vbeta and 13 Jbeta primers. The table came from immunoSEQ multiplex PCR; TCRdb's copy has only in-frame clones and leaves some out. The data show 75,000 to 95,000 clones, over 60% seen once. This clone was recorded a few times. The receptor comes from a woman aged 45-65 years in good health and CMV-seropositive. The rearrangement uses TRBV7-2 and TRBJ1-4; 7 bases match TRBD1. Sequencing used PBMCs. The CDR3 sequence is CASSLAPRQGQEKLFF. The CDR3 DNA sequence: TGTGCCAGCAGCTTAGCCCCCCGACAGGGTCAGGAAAAACTGTTTTTT.